Listed below are T cell receptor beta chains from one sample, sequenced in a study of metastatic and nonmetastatic thyroid tumors. TCRdb used MiXCR to call clones anew from the PCR reads. The sample carries about 40,000 clones, about 19% recorded once. What was sequenced was tumor tissue. All receptors derive from a female donor with papillary thyroid cancer or a benign thyroid nodule (not recorded which). Some clones in this sample may be carry-over from other donors' samples. Both conserved end residues are part of each CDR3. Each record gives: J gene, D gene, clone size, V gene, CDR3 DNA, CDR3 protein. The D gene is left open where the match is weak. Expanded clones are given a class, and other clones once, few, many or no size at all.

TRBJ1-2 . . TRBV7-3 TGTGCCAGCTTTTTATTGGTTGGCGCAGGATATGGCTACACCTTC CASFLLVGAGYGYTF
TRBJ1-3 . many TRBV7-2 TGTGCCAGCAGCCTAAGCTCTGGAAACACCATATATTTT CASSLSSGNTIYF
TRBJ2-2 TRBD1 many TRBV7-9 TGTGCCAGCAGCTGGCCCGGGACAGTCACCGGGGAGCTGTTTTTT CASSWPGTVTGELFF
TRBJ2-2 TRBD1 many TRBV6-5 TGTGCCAGCAGTTACTCCACAGGGGGCGCGAGCACCGGGGAGCTGTTTTTT CASSYSTGGASTGELFF
TRBJ2-2 . many TRBV5-1 TGCGCCAGCAGCCCGACCGGGACCCCCACCGGGGAGCTGTTTTTT CASSPTGTPTGELFF
TRBJ2-1 . many TRBV6-2/TRBV6-3 TGTGCCAGCGGCAGCTCCTACAATGAGCAGTTCTTC CASGSSYNEQFF
TRBJ2-1 TRBD2 once TRBV6-2/TRBV6-3 TGTGCCAGCAGACTAGTGCCCCCAGCGGGGGGGGAGTCCTACAATGAGCAGTTCTTC CASRLVPPAGGESYNEQFF
TRBJ1-2 . many TRBV19 TGTGCCAGTAGTATGAGGGGCGGGATAAGAAGCTACACCTTC CASSMRGGIRSYTF
TRBJ1-2 TRBD1 . TRBV6-1 TGTGCCATCAGCTTCGCAGGGGGCTTTCAAGGCTACACCTTC CAISFAGGFQGYTF
TRBJ2-5 . many TRBV6-1 TGTGCCAGCAGTGAAGCGCGGGGTGGATGGGGGACCCAGTACTTC CASSEARGGWGTQYF
TRBJ1-6 . . TRBV20-1 TGCAGTGCCGCCAGCCCAGGACAGAATAATTCACCCCTCCACTTT CSAASPGQNNSPLHF
TRBJ2-5 TRBD2 many TRBV5-1 TGCGCCAGCAGCTACGGACTAGCCGAGACCCAGTACTTC CASSYGLAETQYF
TRBJ1-2 . . TRBV20-1 TGCAGTGCTAGAGATGTGGTTGGTTATGGCTACACCTTC CSARDVVGYGYTF
TRBJ2-3 . many TRBV24-1 TGTGCCACCAGTGATTTGCTAAGGGGCGAGACAAATACGCAGTATTTT CATSDLLRGETNTQYF
TRBJ1-1 TRBD1 many TRBV19 TGTGCCAGTAGTATTTTGGGACAGGGGGCGACCACTGAAGCTTTCTTT CASSILGQGATTEAFF
TRBJ2-7 . . TRBV6-1 TGTGCCAGCAGTGAACAGGACGGCACAGACGAGCAGTACTTC CASSEQDGTDEQYF
TRBJ2-2 . few TRBV6-1 TGTGCCAGTACCCTGGCACCCGGAGATAGCGGGGAGCTGTTTTTT CASTLAPGDSGELFF
TRBJ1-6 . many TRBV6-1 TGTGCCAGCAGTGTCGTGACGGTTGTTTTGAGTGATTCACCCCTCCACTTT CASSVVTVVLSDSPLHF
TRBJ1-6 . few TRBV28 TGTGCCAGCAGTTCCGGGACACCAAGAAACTCACCCCTCAACTTT CASSSGTPRNSPLNF
TRBJ1-1 . many TRBV30 TGTGCCTGGAGTGTTTTCGACCACCCCGTCTTT CAWSVFDHPVF
TRBJ1-6 . few TRBV12-3/TRBV12-4 TGTGCCAGCAGATCTGACAGGAAGTGCCGCGGTTCACCCCTCCACTTT CASRSDRKCRGSPLHF
TRBJ2-7 . many TRBV3-1 TGTGCCAGCAGCCAAGGAACAGGGTGGTTTGCCTCGGCTAGATACGAGCAGTACTTC CASSQGTGWFASARYEQYF
TRBJ2-7 . . TRBV7-8 TGTGCCAGCAGGCTACTCGGGTTGGGAACCTACGAGCAGTACTTC CASRLLGLGTYEQYF
TRBJ2-7 TRBD2 many TRBV13 TGTGCCAGCAGCCCGCAAGGACTAGCGGGAGACGAGCAGTACTTC CASSPQGLAGDEQYF
TRBJ1-2 TRBD1 many TRBV13 TGTGCCAGCAGCACCGGGACAGGGTTTCGTTACACCTTC CASSTGTGFRYTF
TRBJ2-7 . many TRBV6-1 TGTGCCAGTGGGGACGGTCCCTACGAGCAGTACTTC CASGDGPYEQYF
TRBJ1-1 TRBD1 few TRBV12-3/TRBV12-4 TGTGCCAGCAGTGCCCAGACAGGGTTTACTGAAGCTTCCTTT CASSAQTGFTEASF
TRBJ2-3 TRBD1 . TRBV6-2/TRBV6-3 TGTGCCAGCAGTTATACCGGGACAGTGCTTAGCACAGATATGCAGTATTTT CASSYTGTVLSTDMQYF
TRBJ1-1 TRBD1 many TRBV24-1 TGTGCCACCAGTGATTCCCGGACAGGGAGAGGGACTGAAGCTTTCTTT CATSDSRTGRGTEAFF
TRBJ1-5 . many TRBV7-8 TGTGCCAGCAGCCTCGCCCCCGGCAGAGTGAATCAGCCCCAGCATTTT CASSLAPGRVNQPQHF
TRBJ2-1 TRBD2 . TRBV4-3 TGCGCCAGCAGCCAAGGGCTAGCGGGGGGCGGGAATGAGCAGTTCTTC CASSQGLAGGGNEQFF
TRBJ2-7 TRBD2 many TRBV4-3 TGCGCCAGCAGCCATGACGTAACTAGCGGGGATACCTACGAGCAGTACTTC CASSHDVTSGDTYEQYF
TRBJ1-2 . many TRBV27 TGTGCCAGCAGCGCGAGGGGGGGGGTATGGTATGGCTACACCTTC CASSARGGVWYGYTF
TRBJ2-1 TRBD1 . TRBV30 TGTGCCTGGAACGGACAGGGCTACAATGAGCAGTTCTTC CAWNGQGYNEQFF
TRBJ2-1 . few TRBV6-5 TGTGCCAGCAGTTATTTCGTATGTGAAGACAATGACCAGTTCTTC CASSYFVCEDNDQFF
TRBJ2-2 . . TRBV7-9 TGTGCCAGCAGCGCCTTCAGTAAAACCGGGGAGCTGTTTTTT CASSAFSKTGELFF
TRBJ2-3 . many TRBV10-2 TGCGCCAGCAACGGTGATACGCAGTATTTT CASNGDTQYF